The 21 T cell receptor beta chains given below trace back to one sample, sequenced in a study of blood T cells in healthy people across ages. Primed by a sample-barcoded 5' primer and a J-beta primer mix, a second PCR proceeded for roughly 6 to 12 cycles. TCRdb analysed the 5' RACE reads with MiXCR anew, one entry per CDR3 protein. The sample carries about 1.4 million distinct CDR3 sequences, 59% recorded once. Sample: blood. The receptors come from a man younger than 35 in good health.

V and J are TRBV7-6 and TRBJ2-3, with a weak D call TRBD2 (7 bases). This CDR3 contains 15 residues. The V gene's germline CDR1 is SGHVS and CDR2 FNYEAQ. The ends were cut back, 5 bases at V and 4 bases at J, with 16 bases in the middle. CDR3 in amino acids: CASSPIEGGSDTQYF. CDR3 nucleotide sequence: TGTGCCAGCAGCCCCATTGAGGGGGGGTCAGATACGCAGTATTTT.

V is TRBV2 and J is TRBJ1-6; the D is unclear. V lost 6 bases and J lost 3, with 6 bases in between. CDR3 size: 13 residues. Germline-derived CDR1 and CDR2 are SNHLY and FYNNEI. The CDR3 loop is CASSGDYNSPLHF. As DNA, the CDR3 is TGTGCCAGCAGCGGTGACTATAATTCACCCCTCCACTTT.

This chain joins TRBV29-1 and TRBJ2-1; D is perhaps TRBD1 (5 bases). The CDR3 is 14 amino acids. In germline, CDR1 is SQVTM, CDR2 ANQGSEA. V lost 1 base and J 6 bases, leaving 13 bases between the germline ends. The CDR3 DNA is TGCAGCGTTGAAGTCCAGGGTGGTGGCAATGAGCAGTTCTTC. Amino acids: CSVEVQGGGNEQFF.

The chain couples TRBV7-2 to TRBJ1-2, with 10 bases lining up with TRBD1. The CDR3 length is 13 residues. Germline CDR1 SGHTA, CDR2 FQGNSA. Trimming at V came to 6 bases and at J to 10 bases, leaving 8 bases not matched to a gene. The CDR3 sequence is CASSPGQGPPYTF. The CDR3 DNA reads as TGTGCCAGCAGTCCGGGACAGGGGCCCCCCTACACCTTC.

This chain connects TRBV4-1 to TRBJ2-7, with unresolved D. CDR3 size: 15 residues. Germline V gives CDR1 MGHRA, CDR2 YSYEKL. With 4 bases removed from V and 0 bases from J, the gap between germline ends came to 13 bases. In DNA, the CDR3 is TGCGCCAGCAGCCCCGTTGTTTGGGACTCCTACGAGCAGTACTTC. Protein sequence: CASSPVVWDSYEQYF.

The V gene is TRBV20-1, the J gene TRBJ2-7; TRBD1 might be the D (6 bases). This CDR3 is 14 amino acids long. V was pared by 2 bases and J by 5 bases, with 16 bases between. The V gene's germline CDR1 is DFQATT and CDR2 SNEGSKA (reference sequence). In DNA, the CDR3 is TGCAGTGCTAGAAAGGGGGACCTCGGAGACGAGCAGTACTTC. Residues: CSARKGDLGDEQYF.

V is TRBV4-3 and J is TRBJ2-1; perhaps TRBD2 as D (6 bases). V was pared by 2 bases and J by 10 bases, with 9 bases between. Germline V gene data show CDR1 as LGHNA and CDR2 as YSLEER. This CDR3 region has 12 residues. CDR3 bases: TGCGCCAGCAGCCAATCCGGGGGAGAGCAGTTCTTC. Translating it yields CASSQSGGEQFF.

Only a few counts were recorded for this clonotype. This chain connects TRBV5-1 to TRBJ1-5; 10 nucleotides align to TRBD1. This CDR3 is 15 amino acids long. The germline V gene has CDR1 SGHRS and CDR2 YFSETQ. J gave up 6 bases and V 4 bases, and 7 bases lay outside the gene matches. For the CDR3, the DNA is TGCGCCAGCAGCGACGGGACAGGGGACGGTCAGCCCCAGCATTTT. Amino acid sequence: CASSDGTGDGQPQHF.

This chain joins TRBV29-1 and TRBJ1-5; 8 positions agree with TRBD1. CDR3 length: 13 amino acids. V was clipped by 5 bases and J by 2 bases; unmatched bases: 2. Germline CDR1 reads SQVTM; CDR2 reads ANQGSEA. CDR3 sequence reads: CSVLGQGNQPQHF. CDR3 bases: TGCAGCGTTTTGGGACAGGGCAATCAGCCCCAGCATTTT.

J is TRBJ2-7 and V is TRBV29-1, with 9 positions matching TRBD2. The germline CDR1 and CDR2 sequences are SQVTM and ANQGSEA. V shed 2 bases and J 3 bases; nucleotides not matched to a gene: 8. This CDR3 comprises 15 residues. The CDR3 sequence: CSVERSQAGGYEQYF. The CDR3 region has the DNA TGCAGCGTTGAAAGGTCGCAAGCGGGGGGCTACGAGCAGTACTTC.

This chain joins TRBV12-3 or TRBV12-4 and TRBJ2-1; D may be TRBD1 (5 bases). The tail of the sequence fits TRBJ2-7 better, so the J call may be wrong. The CDR3 has 14 amino acids. CDR3 protein: CASSFQGTYNEQYF. DNA of the CDR3: TGTGCCAGCAGTTTCCAGGGAACCTACAATGAGCAGTACTTC.

This chain links TRBV15 with TRBJ2-7; 7 bases are shared with TRBD1. V was pared by 3 bases and J by 6 bases, with 5 bases of the junction left unmatched. CDR3 length: 13 residues. Germline assignment: CDR1 LNHNV and CDR2 YYDKDF (reference sequence). The CDR3 spells CATSRGSGGEQYF. The CDR3 region has the DNA TGTGCCACCAGCAGGGGATCAGGGGGCGAGCAGTACTTC.

The rearrangement links TRBV6-1 to TRBJ2-5; 11 bases line up with TRBD2. V lost 4 bases to trimming and J lost 3 bases; unmatched junction nucleotides: 16. Germline values: CDR1 MNHNS, CDR2 SASEGT. This CDR3 has 19 amino acids. CDR3 amino acids: CASSVDLAGGPRAKETQYF. The CDR3 DNA is TGTGCCAGCAGTGTCGATTTAGCGGGAGGGCCGCGGGCCAAAGAGACCCAGTACTTC.

The V and J genes are TRBV6-2 or TRBV6-3 and TRBJ2-3; D assignment may be TRBD1 or TRBD2 (6 bases each). V was clipped by 6 bases and J by 5 bases, with 18 bases between them. There are 15 residues in the CDR3. In germline, CDR1 is MNHEY, CDR2 SVGEGT. CDR3 region: CASSLGGPSRDTQYF. CDR3 DNA sequence: TGTGCCAGCAGCCTAGGGGGGCCCTCCAGAGATACGCAGTATTTT.

For the CDR3, the DNA is TGTGCCAGCAGCCAAGAATGGACAGGGTTGGGTGAGCAGTTCTTC. Protein: CASSQEWTGLGEQFF. This chain joins TRBV14 and TRBJ2-1, with 8 nucleotides matching TRBD1. The CDR3 is 15 amino acids. Germline loops: CDR1 SGHDN, CDR2 FVKESK. Trimming took 0 bases from V and 9 from J; bases not matched to a gene: 7.

V and J are TRBV5-5 and TRBJ2-5; perhaps TRBD2 as D (5 bases). Germline CDR1 SGHKS, CDR2 YYEKEE (reference sequence). The CDR3 totals 13 residues. Trimming shortened V by 5 bases and J by 2 bases, and 10 bases separated the two germline ends. In nucleotides, the CDR3 is TGTGCCAGCAGAGTAATAGCGCAAGAGACCCAGTACTTC. Its translation is CASRVIAQETQYF.

The chain has TRBV12-3 or TRBV12-4 and TRBJ2-4; the D is unclear. The CDR3 consists of 11 residues. Trimming pared 3 bases from V and 9 bases from J, leaving 6 bases between. The CDR3 sequence: CASSFRSIQYF. In DNA form, the CDR3 reads TGTGCCAGCAGTTTCCGCAGCATTCAGTACTTC.

This clonotype was detected a few times. The chain links TRBV6-2 or TRBV6-3 to TRBJ1-5; no clear D gene. V was clipped by 5 bases and J by 10 bases, with 12 bases between them. The germline CDR1 and CDR2 sequences are MNHEY and SVGEGT. The CDR3 is 12 amino acids. The CDR3 spells CASSVLTRPQHF. CDR3 bases: TGTGCCAGCAGTGTGCTGACTCGACCCCAGCATTTT.

V and J are TRBV20-1 and TRBJ2-7, with 9 bases fitting TRBD1. This CDR3 is 14 amino acids long. Trimming cost V 0 bases and J 3 bases; bases outside gene matches: 3. Germline lookup yields CDR1 DFQATT and CDR2 SNEGSKA (reference sequence). The CDR3, as DNA: TGCAGTGCTAGAGAGGACAGGGGCCACTACGAGCAGTACTTC. Amino acids: CSAREDRGHYEQYF.

The chain carries TRBV29-1 and TRBJ1-1; D remains unclear. CDR3 length: 13 residues. The germline V and J ends were trimmed by 3 bases and 1 base, with 9 bases remaining between them. Germline V CDR1 and CDR2: SQVTM, ANQGSEA. CDR3 bases: TGCAGCGTTGAGCGACACCAGAACACTGAAGCTTTCTTT. Its translation: CSVERHQNTEAFF.

This clonotype was detected a few times. This chain links TRBV4-1 with TRBJ2-1, with D tentatively TRBD2 (6 bases). The CDR3 is 17 residues long. In germline, CDR1 is MGHRA, CDR2 YSYEKL. V lost 0 bases and J 2 bases, leaving 14 bases between the germline ends. The chain's CDR3 is CASSQDFFAGTYNEQFF. The DNA for the CDR3 is TGCGCCAGCAGCCAAGATTTTTTTGCGGGAACCTACAATGAGCAGTTCTTC.